This T cell receptor (beta chain) was captured by sequencing in a study of Graves' ophthalmopathy and Graves' hyperthyroidism. CDR1 is MNHNS and CDR2 is SASEGT in the germline V gene. Trimming shortened V by 6 bases and J by 5 bases, and 20 bases separated the two germline ends. CDR3 length equals 15 residues. RNA transcripts provided the template for amplifying TCR beta CDR3 regions. Scientists carried out first-round RT-PCR using HTBI primers and then a second-round multiplex PCR. TCRdb recomputed calls from the multiplex PCR reads with MiXCR, one row per CDR3 protein. The table has roughly 500,000 distinct CDR3 sequences, approximately 15% seen once.

Sequencing was performed on blood. The source of this sequence is a woman aged 25 to 39 with Graves' ophthalmopathy. V usage is TRBV6-1 and J usage is TRBJ2-7, with D perhaps TRBD2 (7 bases). CDR3 nucleotides: TGTGCCAGCAGCCCCCCCGGGGGGCCAATCCACGAGCAGTACTTC. Its translation: CASSPPGGPIHEQYF.